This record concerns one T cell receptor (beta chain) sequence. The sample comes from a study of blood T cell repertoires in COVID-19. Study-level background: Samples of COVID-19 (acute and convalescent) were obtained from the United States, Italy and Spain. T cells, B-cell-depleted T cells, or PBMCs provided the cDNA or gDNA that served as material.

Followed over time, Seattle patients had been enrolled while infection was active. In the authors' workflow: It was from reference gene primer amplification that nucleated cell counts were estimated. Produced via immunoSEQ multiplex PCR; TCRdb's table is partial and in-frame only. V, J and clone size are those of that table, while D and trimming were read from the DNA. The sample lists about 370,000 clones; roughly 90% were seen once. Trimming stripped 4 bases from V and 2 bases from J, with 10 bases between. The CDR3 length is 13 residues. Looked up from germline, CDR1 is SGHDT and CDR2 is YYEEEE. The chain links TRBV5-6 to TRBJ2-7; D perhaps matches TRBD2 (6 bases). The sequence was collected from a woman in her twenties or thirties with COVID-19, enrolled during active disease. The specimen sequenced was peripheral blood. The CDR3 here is CASSRRLAYEQYV. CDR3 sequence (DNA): TGTGCCAGCAGCAGAAGACTAGCCTACGAGCAGTACGTC.